This TCR beta chain was captured in a study of CD8 T cells in Susac syndrome. This CDR3 has 15 amino acids. V was trimmed by 3 bases and J by 3 bases, leaving 15 bases between them. Per germline, CDR1 SGHAT and CDR2 FQNNGV. TCR beta sequencing covered blood CD8+ and CD4+ T cells. When the RNA was reverse transcribed, random hexamers were used with an input of roughly 0.45 to 1 ug. TCRdb passed the immunoSEQ multiplex PCR reads through MiXCR, listing each CDR3 protein once. This table holds about 120,000 distinct CDR3 sequences, 90% to 95% found once. The sample taken for sequencing was CD4+ T cells from PBMCs. The chain has TRBV11-2 and TRBJ2-7; possibly TRBD2 for D (6 bases). The origin of this receptor is a human donor in good health. CDR3 region: CASSLGGWGIYEQYF. CDR3 DNA: TGTGCCAGCAGCTTGGGGGGATGGGGGATCTACGAGCAGTACTTC.